This T cell receptor beta chain emerged from a study of human thymus T cells (dated by TCRdb to 2018 to 2021). Notes on the research overall: TCR alpha and beta repertoires from roughly 8 infant thymus samples and four related peripheral blood samples were characterized in the study. The cohort included several male and two female infants, with donor ages spanning 7 to 244 days. General conclusions and limits of the study: On average, thymus samples gave 750,000 to 950,000 unique TCRB clonotypes, whereas blood samples gave around 80,000. The related research found that thymic TCR repertoires overlapped highly between unrelated individuals. Both the thymic and the peripheral blood repertoires appeared to show biased V and J gene segment usage.

Regarding this clone: Which antigen it targets is not known. Qualities for individual bases were not recorded, and no much larger clone is one base off.

Trimming costs V 10 bases and J 0 bases, and their ends lie 16 bases apart. The germline V gene (reference sequence) yields MNHEY for CDR1 and SMNVEV for CDR2. The CDR3 contains 14 residues, cysteine and phenylalanine counted. Solely the CDR3 DNA is kept, with 42 bases framed from the first base. Thymus tissue was collected as surgical resects that were removed during corrective cardiac surgery. Immunologically healthy infants undergoing open corrective cardiac surgery for congenital heart defects in Finland were used as donors. Thymocytes were mechanically released from the tissue and were stored as pellets of about 9.5-33 million cells at -70 degrees C. A QIAsymphony instrument was used to extract genomic DNA from the frozen cell pellets. The immunoSEQ multiplex PCR assay was used to amplify the TCRB and TCRAD loci from a standardized quantity of quality-controlled genomic DNA. The amplicons spanned the V(D)J region and were long enough to cover the CDR3 and allow V and J genes to be identified. The amplicons were sequenced on an Illumina platform via the commercial immunoSEQ service. On the authors' methods: Primer bias and sequencing errors were corrected using previously described methods, and TCRAD and TCRB definitions followed the IMGT database. The repertoires were analysed using immunoSEQ Analyzer 3.0 and VDJTools for basic statistics, V/J segment usage, diversity estimates, rarefaction and pairwise overlap. Diversity was estimated with Chao1, ChaoE, Efron-Thisted, Shannon and inverse Simpson indices, and also on datasets down-sampled to the smallest sample. For repertoire overlap, CDR3 nucleotide sequence, V gene and J gene had to match strictly, and clustering was done by Jaccard-based multidimensional scaling. The source is immuneACCESS, and TCRdb retained only in-frame sequences with V and J called. Part of the clones is not carried over; for the studies checked, unresolved V genes explain less than half of this, and the remainder is unexplained. The DNA was the basis for D and trimming; V, J and clone size are from that table. The sample table contains tens of thousands of clones; only one count was recorded for roughly 96% of them. The ten largest clones add up to 0.03% to 0.035% of the sample.

The material sequenced was thymus tissue. This TCR was sampled from a girl under two years old with a congenital heart defect but otherwise immunologically healthy. Recombination connected TRBV27 to TRBJ2-7; matching of 6 bases hints at TRBD2 as the D gene. The CDR3 region reads CAITGGPSSYEQYF. At the DNA level, the sequence is TGTGCCATTACCGGGGGACCCAGCTCCTACGAGCAGTACTTC.